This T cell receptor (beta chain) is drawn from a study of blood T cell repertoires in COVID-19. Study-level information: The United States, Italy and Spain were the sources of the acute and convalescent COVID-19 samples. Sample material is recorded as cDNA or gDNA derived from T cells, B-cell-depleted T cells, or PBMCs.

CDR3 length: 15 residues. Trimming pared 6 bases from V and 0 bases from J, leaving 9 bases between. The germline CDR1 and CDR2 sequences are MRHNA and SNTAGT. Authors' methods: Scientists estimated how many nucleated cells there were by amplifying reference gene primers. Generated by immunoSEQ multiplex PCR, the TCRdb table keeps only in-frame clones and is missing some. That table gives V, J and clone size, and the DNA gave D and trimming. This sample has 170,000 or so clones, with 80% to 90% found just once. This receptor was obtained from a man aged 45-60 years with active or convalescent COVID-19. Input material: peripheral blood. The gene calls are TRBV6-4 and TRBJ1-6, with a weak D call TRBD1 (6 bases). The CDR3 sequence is CASRQGISYNSPLHF. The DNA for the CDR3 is TGTGCCAGCAGACAGGGAATCTCCTATAATTCACCCCTCCACTTT.